This T cell receptor (beta chain) was obtained from a study of lymphopenia after photon versus proton radiotherapy. Sequencing was performed with immunoSEQ multiplex PCR; in TCRdb, only in-frame clones are kept and a portion is missing. The sample contains 50,000 or so clones, more than 85% of which appear only once. A note on this clone: Its target is not known.

The V gene's germline CDR1 is MNHEY and CDR2 SMNVEV (reference sequence). CDR3 length equals 14 residues. The V gene lost 5 bases and the J gene lost 9 bases, with 17 bases spanning the gap. Study-wide points: Relative stability marked proton patients; photon patients lost diversity and naive cells.

Sample: peripheral blood, taken from a patient treated with photon-based radiotherapy. The receptor's source is a woman in her 40s with cholangiocarcinoma. The chain employs TRBV27 and TRBJ1-5, with a possible D match to TRBD1 (5 bases). The CDR3, as DNA: TGTGCCAGCAGTCCCGGGCCGGACGGGGCGCCCCAGCATTTT. This sequence encodes CASSPGPDGAPQHF.